The sequence of this T cell receptor (beta chain) was determined in a study of beta chain features in type 1 diabetes. Study as a whole: The study examined about 110,000,000 sorted cells across all samples.

The whole isolated RNA underwent reverse transcription, so sequencing captured expressed TCRB transcripts. Assay: immunoSEQ multiplex PCR; the TCRdb copy retains only in-frame clones and omits some. This sample has approximately 250,000 clones, with roughly a quarter found just once. This clone has just a few counts. Its target is not known. Study findings and constraints: All four CD4+ subsets of Type 1 diabetes patients contained TCRB CDR3s that were moderately but significantly shorter.

Cells sorted by CD45RO/CCR7/CD25/CD127/CD95/CD27 comprised CD4+ naive, central memory, regulatory and stem cell-like memory cells. Germline loops: CDR1 GTSNPN, CDR2 SVGIG (reference sequence). Trimming stripped 5 bases from V and 1 base from J, with 14 bases between. This CDR3 comprises 14 residues. The sequence was obtained from a woman in her 30s with type 1 diabetes. The chain has TRBV30 and TRBJ1-1; possibly TRBD1 for D (5 bases). Sequenced input: naive CD4+ T cells from blood. CDR3 residues: CAWSWGDSNTEAFF. CDR3 in DNA: TGTGCCTGGTCTTGGGGGGACTCGAACACTGAAGCTTTCTTT. The whole variable domain, remainder taken from reference TRBV30 and TRBJ1-1, is SQTIHQWPATLVQPVGSPLSLECTVEGTSNPNLYWYRQAAGRGLQLLFYSVGIGQISSEVPQNLSASRPQDRQFILSSKKLLLSDSGFYLCAWSWGDSNTEAFFGQGTRLTVV.